Each of the 13 T cell receptor beta chains below was sequenced from the same sample in a study of Ad26.COV2.S vaccination and SARS-CoV-2 variants. Treatment in this sample: about 20 received Ad26.COV2.S at low or high dose, single or two shots; several received placebo; per-sample allocation not given. All samples were drawn on day 63, counting from the first vaccine or placebo injection. The assay was immunoSEQ multiplex PCR, and TCRdb's table has in-frame clones only and misses some. The sample shows under 500,000 clones, approximately 92% of them seen only once. The sample in question was peripheral blood, obtained in a trial of Ad26.COV2.S vaccine versus placebo. The receptors shown here come from a person between 18 and 65 years old who received the Ad26.COV2.S COVID-19 vaccine or a placebo.

V gene TRBV3-1 (or the pseudogene TRBV3-2) combines with J gene TRBJ2-6; 15 nucleotides match TRBD2. This CDR3 contains 20 residues. CDR1 and CDR2 (germline): LGHDT, YNNKEL (reference sequence). Trimming at V came to 4 bases and at J to 2 bases, leaving 9 bases not matched to a gene. Written as DNA, the CDR3 is TGTGCCAGCAGCCCCAAAGGGACTAGCGGGGGGAGTCCTGGGGCCAACGTCCTGACTTTC. Translating gives CASSPKGTSGGSPGANVLTF.

The rearrangement uses TRBV7-2 and TRBJ2-1, with 11 bases matching TRBD1. The CDR3 spans 15 residues. Germline V gene lookup returns CDR1 SGHTA and CDR2 FQGNSA. Losses at the gene ends were 5 bases for V and 8 bases for J; bases not matched to a gene: 8. CDR3 DNA sequence: TGTGCCAGCAGCCCCCGGACAGGGGGCGGTCATGAGCAGTTCTTC. The encoded protein is CASSPRTGGGHEQFF.

The chain carries TRBV7-8 and TRBJ2-5; possible D gene TRBD2, 7 bases. Trimming cost V 3 bases and J 7 bases, with 27 bases left between them. Germline lookup yields CDR1 SGHVS and CDR2 FQNEAQ. This CDR3 comprises 18 residues. CDR3 nucleotides: TGTGCCAGCAGCTTTCCCTCACGGGCGGGGGCCCCGTTAAGGACCCAGTACTTC. It yields the protein CASSFPSRAGAPLRTQYF.

CDR3 sequence: CSASRGGYGEQFF. The CDR3, as DNA: TGCAGTGCTAGTCGGGGGGGCTATGGTGAGCAGTTCTTC. The chain couples TRBV20-1 to TRBJ2-1; 8 bases align to TRBD2. The ends lost 3 bases at V and 9 bases at J; junction bases unmatched: 7. CDR1 is DFQATT, CDR2 SNEGSKA, per germline (reference sequence). This CDR3 has 13 amino acids.

This clone has more than one count but fewer than ten. The chain couples TRBV28 to TRBJ2-7; 15 bases map to TRBD2. V dropped 3 bases and J dropped 4; count of bases not matched to a gene: 1. The germline gives CDR1 MDHEN, CDR2 SYDVKM. The length of the CDR3 is 15 residues. The CDR3 protein is CASSFGLAGGYEQYF. CDR3 DNA sequence: TGTGCCAGCAGTTTCGGACTAGCGGGGGGGTACGAGCAGTACTTC.

V usage is TRBV3-1 (or the pseudogene TRBV3-2) and J usage is TRBJ1-5, with 7 bases that match TRBD1. Losses at the gene ends were 3 bases for V and 6 bases for J; bases not matched to a gene: 5. The germline gives CDR1 LGHDT, CDR2 YNNKEL (reference sequence). This CDR3 contains 14 residues. The CDR3 sequence is CASSQYDRVQPQHF. In DNA form, the CDR3 reads TGTGCCAGCAGCCAGTATGACAGGGTTCAGCCCCAGCATTTT.

The chain links TRBV6-2 or TRBV6-3 to TRBJ2-1; D could derive from TRBD1 or TRBD2 (6 bases each). Trimming cost V 6 bases and J 9 bases, with 27 bases left between them. The CDR3 is 17 amino acids. CDR1 is MNHEY, CDR2 SVGEGT, per germline. CDR3: CASSPRLGVGGGPEQFF. As DNA, the CDR3 is TGTGCCAGCAGCCCCCGTCTTGGAGTAGGTGGGGGGCCTGAGCAGTTCTTC.

The gene calls are TRBV9 and TRBJ1-3; no firm D call. V was clipped by 0 bases and J by 0 bases, with 4 bases between them. The CDR3 runs 14 residues. In germline, CDR1 is SGDLS, CDR2 YYNGEE. CDR3 sequence: CASSVGISGNTIYF. CDR3 sequence (DNA): TGTGCCAGCAGCGTAGGAATCTCTGGAAACACCATATATTTT.

This chain uses TRBV7-2 with TRBJ2-6, with D uncertain. V dropped 5 bases and J dropped 0 bases, with 5 bases sitting between them. The germline V gene has CDR1 SGHTA and CDR2 FQGNSA. This CDR3 is built from 14 residues. This CDR3 reads CASSRDSGANVLTF. CDR3 DNA: TGTGCCAGCAGCCGTGACTCTGGGGCCAACGTCCTGACTTTC.

This chain joins TRBV21-1 and TRBJ2-7; the table's D call of TRBD1 was not tested on the DNA. TRBV21-1 has pseudogene status. This CDR3 is built from 17 residues. CDR3 sequence: CASSKERDRLFGYEQYF. CDR3 sequence (DNA): TGTGCCAGCAGCAAAGAGCGAGACAGGCTCTTTGGATACGAGCAGTACTTC.

This clone was seen once. The rearrangement links TRBV3-1 (or the pseudogene TRBV3-2) to TRBJ2-5; tentative D call: TRBD1 (7 bases). The V end lost 0 bases, the J end lost 3 bases, and 11 bases lay between the germline ends. CDR3 length: 15 residues. The germline CDR1 and CDR2 sequences are LGHDT and YNNKEL (reference sequence). The CDR3 loop reads CASSQDGRGEETQYF. Here the CDR3 DNA reads TGTGCCAGCAGCCAAGACGGCAGGGGGGAAGAGACCCAGTACTTC.

This chain links TRBV27 with TRBJ2-7; D gene uncertain. V lost 6 bases and J 4 bases, leaving 7 bases between the germline ends. The CDR3 runs 11 residues. Germline CDR1 MNHEY, CDR2 SMNVEV (reference sequence). The CDR3 nucleotides read TGTGCCAGCAGGCAGCTATACGAGCAGTACTTC. Amino acids: CASRQLYEQYF.

The V and J genes are TRBV6-4 and TRBJ1-2; 7 bases fit TRBD1. The CDR3 has 15 residues. After removal of 3 bases from V and 5 bases from J, the junction contained 9 bases not matched to a gene. Germline V gene sequence: CDR1 MRHNA, CDR2 SNTAGT. The CDR3 DNA sequence: TGTGCCAGCAGTGAGGACGACAGGGTACAGTATGGCTACACCTTC. Translated, it gives CASSEDDRVQYGYTF.